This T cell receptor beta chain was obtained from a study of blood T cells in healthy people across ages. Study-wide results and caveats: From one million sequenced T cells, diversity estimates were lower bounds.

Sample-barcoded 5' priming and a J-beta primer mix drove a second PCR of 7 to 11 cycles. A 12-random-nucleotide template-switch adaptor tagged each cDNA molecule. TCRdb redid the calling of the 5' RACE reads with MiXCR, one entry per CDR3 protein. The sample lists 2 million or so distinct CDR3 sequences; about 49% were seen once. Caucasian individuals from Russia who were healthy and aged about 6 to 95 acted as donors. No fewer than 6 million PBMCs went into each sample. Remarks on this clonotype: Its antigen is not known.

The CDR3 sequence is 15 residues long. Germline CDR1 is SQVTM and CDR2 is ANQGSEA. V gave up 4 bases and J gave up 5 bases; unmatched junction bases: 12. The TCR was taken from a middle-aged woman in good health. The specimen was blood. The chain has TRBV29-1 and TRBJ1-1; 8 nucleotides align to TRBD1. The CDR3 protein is CSVVPRRGLRTEAFF. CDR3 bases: TGCAGCGTTGTCCCACGCAGGGGGCTGCGGACTGAAGCTTTCTTT.